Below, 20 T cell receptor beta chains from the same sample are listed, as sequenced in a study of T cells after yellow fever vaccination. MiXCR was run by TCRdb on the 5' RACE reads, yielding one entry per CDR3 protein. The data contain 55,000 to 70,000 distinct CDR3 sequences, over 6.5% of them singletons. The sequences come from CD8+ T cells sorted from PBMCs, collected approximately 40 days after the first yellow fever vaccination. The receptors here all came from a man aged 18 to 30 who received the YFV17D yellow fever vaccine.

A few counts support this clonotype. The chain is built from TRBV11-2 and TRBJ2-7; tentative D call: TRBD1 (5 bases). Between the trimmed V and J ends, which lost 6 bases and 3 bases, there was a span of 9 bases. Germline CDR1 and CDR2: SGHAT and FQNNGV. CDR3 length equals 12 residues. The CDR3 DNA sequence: TGTGCCAGCAGGGACAACGACTACGAGCAGTACTTC. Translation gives CASRDNDYEQYF.

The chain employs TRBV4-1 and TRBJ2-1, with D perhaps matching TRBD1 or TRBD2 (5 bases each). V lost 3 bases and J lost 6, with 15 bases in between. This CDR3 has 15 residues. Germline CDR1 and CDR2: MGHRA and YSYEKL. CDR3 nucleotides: TGCGCCAGCAGCCACCCCGGGACCCCGGGCAATGAGCAGTTCTTC. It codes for CASSHPGTPGNEQFF.

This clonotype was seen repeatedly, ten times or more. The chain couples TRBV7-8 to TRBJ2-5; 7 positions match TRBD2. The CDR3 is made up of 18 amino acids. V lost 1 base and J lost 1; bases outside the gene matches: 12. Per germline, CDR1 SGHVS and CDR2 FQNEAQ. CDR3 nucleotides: TGTGCCAGCAGCTTAGGAGCTATCGGGGGGTCTTTCCAAGAGACCCAGTACTTC. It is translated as CASSLGAIGGSFQETQYF.

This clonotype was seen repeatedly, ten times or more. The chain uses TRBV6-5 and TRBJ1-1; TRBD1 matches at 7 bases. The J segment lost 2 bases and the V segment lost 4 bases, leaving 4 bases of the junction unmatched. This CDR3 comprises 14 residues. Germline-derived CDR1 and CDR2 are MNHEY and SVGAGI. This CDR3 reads CASSSQGTNTEAFF. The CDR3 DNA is TGTGCCAGCAGTTCACAGGGGACTAACACTGAAGCTTTCTTT.

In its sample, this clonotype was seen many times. DNA for the CDR3: TGCGCCAGCAGCCGCGGGACAGGGGCATACAATGAGCAGTTCTTC. It translates to CASSRGTGAYNEQFF. The rearrangement links TRBV4-3 to TRBJ2-1; 10 positions match TRBD1. CDR3 size: 15 residues. Germline V gives CDR1 LGHNA, CDR2 YSLEER. V shed 4 bases and J 4 bases; nucleotides not matched to a gene: 4.

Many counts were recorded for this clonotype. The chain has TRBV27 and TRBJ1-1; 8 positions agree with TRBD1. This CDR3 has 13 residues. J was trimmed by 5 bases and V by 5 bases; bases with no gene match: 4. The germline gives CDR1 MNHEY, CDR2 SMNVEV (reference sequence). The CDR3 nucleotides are TGTGCCAGCAGTCCCAGGGGGCAGACTGAAGCTTTCTTT. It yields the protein CASSPRGQTEAFF.

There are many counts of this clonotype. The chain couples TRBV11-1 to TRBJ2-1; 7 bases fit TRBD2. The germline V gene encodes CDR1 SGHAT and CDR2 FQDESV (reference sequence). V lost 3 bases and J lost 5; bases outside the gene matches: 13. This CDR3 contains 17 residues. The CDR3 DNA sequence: TGTGCCAGCAGCTTTGGCGAGGAACTAGCGCGGGACAATGAGCAGTTCTTC. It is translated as CASSFGEELARDNEQFF.

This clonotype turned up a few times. DNA for the CDR3: TGTGCCAGCAGCTTAGGAGGTGGTCTCACGAACACCGGGGAGCTGTTTTTT. Protein sequence: CASSLGGGLTNTGELFF. The chain recombines TRBV7-6 with TRBJ2-2; D gene ambiguous. Germline V lookup: CDR1 SGHVS, CDR2 FNYEAQ. Trimming took off 1 base at V and 0 bases at J, with 12 bases between the two ends. The CDR3 extends over 17 amino acids.

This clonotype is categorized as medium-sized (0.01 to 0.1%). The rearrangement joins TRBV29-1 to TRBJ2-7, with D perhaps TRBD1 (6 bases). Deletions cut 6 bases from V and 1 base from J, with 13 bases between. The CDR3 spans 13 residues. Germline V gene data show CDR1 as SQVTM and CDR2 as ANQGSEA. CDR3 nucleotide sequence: TGCAGCGTATATACAGGGTCATCCTACGAGCAGTACTTC. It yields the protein CSVYTGSSYEQYF.

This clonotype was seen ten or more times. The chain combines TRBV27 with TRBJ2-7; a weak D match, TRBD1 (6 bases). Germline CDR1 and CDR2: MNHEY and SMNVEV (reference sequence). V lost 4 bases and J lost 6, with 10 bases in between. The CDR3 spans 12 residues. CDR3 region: CASSWVGGEQYF. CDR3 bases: TGTGCCAGCAGTTGGGTAGGGGGCGAGCAGTACTTC.

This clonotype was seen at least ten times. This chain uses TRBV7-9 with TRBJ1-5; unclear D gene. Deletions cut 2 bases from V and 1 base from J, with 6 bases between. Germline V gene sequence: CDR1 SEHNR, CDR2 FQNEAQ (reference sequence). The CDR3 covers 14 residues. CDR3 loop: CASSLISSNQPQHF. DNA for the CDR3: TGTGCCAGCAGCTTAATCTCAAGCAATCAGCCCCAGCATTTT.

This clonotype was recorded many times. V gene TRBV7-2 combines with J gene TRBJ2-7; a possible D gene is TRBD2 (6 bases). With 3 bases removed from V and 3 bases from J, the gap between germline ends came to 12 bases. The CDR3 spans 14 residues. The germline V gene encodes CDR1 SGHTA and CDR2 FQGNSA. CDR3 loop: CASSFYGGYYEQYV. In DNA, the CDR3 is TGTGCCAGCAGCTTTTACGGGGGTTACTACGAGCAGTACGTC.

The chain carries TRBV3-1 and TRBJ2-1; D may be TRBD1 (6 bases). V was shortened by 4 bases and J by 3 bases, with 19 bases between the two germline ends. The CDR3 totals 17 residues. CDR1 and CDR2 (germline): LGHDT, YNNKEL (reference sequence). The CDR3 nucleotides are TGTGCCAGCAGCCCCCAGGGGTGGGTGGGCGGCTACAATGAGCAGTTCTTC. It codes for CASSPQGWVGGYNEQFF.

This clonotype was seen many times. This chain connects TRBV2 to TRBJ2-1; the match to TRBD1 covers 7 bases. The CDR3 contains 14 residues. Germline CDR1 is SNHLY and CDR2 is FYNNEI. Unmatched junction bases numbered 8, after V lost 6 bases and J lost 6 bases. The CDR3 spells CASSPGQTSNEQFF. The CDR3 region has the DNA TGTGCCAGCAGCCCGGGACAGACGAGCAATGAGCAGTTCTTC.

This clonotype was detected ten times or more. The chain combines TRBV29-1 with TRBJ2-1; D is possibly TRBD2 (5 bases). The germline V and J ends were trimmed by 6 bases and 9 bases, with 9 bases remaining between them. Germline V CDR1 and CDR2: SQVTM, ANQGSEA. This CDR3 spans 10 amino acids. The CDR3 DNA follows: TGCAGCGTACGAGCGGTTGAGCAGTTCTTC. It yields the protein CSVRAVEQFF.

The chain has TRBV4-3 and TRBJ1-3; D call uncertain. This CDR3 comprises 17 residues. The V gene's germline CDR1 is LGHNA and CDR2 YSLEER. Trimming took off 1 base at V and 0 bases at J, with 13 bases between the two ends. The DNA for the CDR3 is TGCGCCAGCAGCCAAGGATATCCACGTCCCTCTGGAAACACCATATATTTT. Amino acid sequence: CASSQGYPRPSGNTIYF.

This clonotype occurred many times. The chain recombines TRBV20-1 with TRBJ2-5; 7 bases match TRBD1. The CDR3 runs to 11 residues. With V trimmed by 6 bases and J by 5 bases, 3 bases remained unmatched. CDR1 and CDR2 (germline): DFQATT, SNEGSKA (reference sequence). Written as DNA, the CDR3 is TGCAGTGCAATCAGGGGGGAGACCCAGTACTTC. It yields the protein CSAIRGETQYF.

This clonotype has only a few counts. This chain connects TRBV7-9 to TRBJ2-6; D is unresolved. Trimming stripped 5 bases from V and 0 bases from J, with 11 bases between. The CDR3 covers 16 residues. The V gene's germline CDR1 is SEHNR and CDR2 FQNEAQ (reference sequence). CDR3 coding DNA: TGTGCCAGCAGCCCCACGGGTGGCTCTGGGGCCAACGTCCTGACTTTC. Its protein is CASSPTGGSGANVLTF. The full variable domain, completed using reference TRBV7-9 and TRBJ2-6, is DTGVSQNPRHKITKRGQNVTFRCDPISEHNRLYWYRQTLGQGPEFLTYFQNEAQLEKSRLLSDRFSAERPKGSFSTLEIQRTEQGDSAMYLCASSPTGGSGANVLTFGAGSRLTVL.

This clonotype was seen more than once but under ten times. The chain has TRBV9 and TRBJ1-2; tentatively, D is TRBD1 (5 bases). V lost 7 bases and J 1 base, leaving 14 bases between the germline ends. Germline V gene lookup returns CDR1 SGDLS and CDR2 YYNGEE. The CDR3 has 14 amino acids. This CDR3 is CASRPQGYNYGYTF. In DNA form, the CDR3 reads TGTGCCAGCCGTCCCCAGGGATATAACTATGGCTACACCTTC.

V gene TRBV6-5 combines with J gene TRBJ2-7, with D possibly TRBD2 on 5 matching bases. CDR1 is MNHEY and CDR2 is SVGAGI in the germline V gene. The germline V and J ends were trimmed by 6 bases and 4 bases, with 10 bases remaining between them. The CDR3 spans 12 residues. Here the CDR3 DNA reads TGTGCCAGCAGCTTTACTAGATACGAGCAGTACGTC. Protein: CASSFTRYEQYV.